The 19 T cell receptor beta chains below all came from one sample that was sequenced in a study of T cells after yellow fever vaccination. Via MiXCR, TCRdb re-called the 5' RACE reads, giving one row per CDR3 protein. The sample includes a few hundred thousand distinct CDR3 sequences, 8.7% of them seen just once. The specimen was PBMCs, collected on the day of the first yellow fever vaccination. Receptor source: a young man who received the YFV17D yellow fever vaccine.

This clonotype appeared a few times. This rearrangement joins TRBV5-1 to TRBJ2-1; TRBD2 agrees at 8 bases. The CDR3 has 15 residues. V trimming: 7 bases; J trimming: 4 bases; junction bases outside the gene matches: 10. Germline CDR1 and CDR2: SGHRS and YFSETQ. DNA for the CDR3: TGCGCCAGCGGCGCGGGGGGCCTGGGGTACAATGAGCAGTTCTTC. Residues: CASGAGGLGYNEQFF.

This chain uses TRBV7-2 with TRBJ1-1, with D possibly matching TRBD1 (5 bases). Germline CDR1 SGHTA, CDR2 FQGNSA. The CDR3 length is 15 residues. Trimming removed 0 bases at V and 10 bases at J, with 18 bases between. This chain's CDR3 is CASSLAAWGEKGAFF. Written as DNA, the CDR3 is TGTGCCAGCAGCTTAGCGGCGTGGGGGGAAAAGGGAGCTTTCTTT.

This clonotype was seen only a few times. The rearrangement links TRBV6-2 or TRBV6-3 to TRBJ2-4, with D uncertain. Per germline, CDR1 MNHEY and CDR2 SVGEGT. Trimming took off 7 bases at V and 6 bases at J, with 7 bases between the two ends. The CDR3 sequence is 11 residues long. CDR3 loop: CASMNTNIQYF. The CDR3 bases are TGTGCCAGCATGAACACAAACATTCAGTACTTC.

The V and J genes are TRBV5-1 and TRBJ2-1; 10 nucleotides match TRBD1. CDR1 and CDR2 from the germline V gene are SGHRS and YFSETQ. J lost 8 bases, V lost 5 bases, and 13 bases had no gene match. The CDR3 is 16 residues long. CDR3 residues: CASRTTGTGVFDEQFF. The CDR3 coding sequence is TGCGCCAGCAGGACGACCGGGACAGGGGTCTTCGATGAGCAGTTCTTC.

This clonotype was picked up many times. The chain links TRBV3-1 to TRBJ2-3; 8 positions agree with TRBD2. Trimming removed 0 bases from V and 7 bases from J; junction bases left unmatched: 9. This CDR3 is built from 16 residues. The V gene's germline CDR1 is LGHDT and CDR2 YNNKEL (reference sequence). The CDR3 reads CASSQDPGGARNTQYF. DNA for the CDR3: TGTGCCAGCAGCCAAGATCCCGGGGGGGCCCGCAATACGCAGTATTTT.

This clonotype appeared a few times. The chain has TRBV7-9 and TRBJ2-3; a possible D gene is TRBD1 (6 bases). V lost 7 bases and J 5 bases, leaving 10 bases between the germline ends. CDR1 is SEHNR and CDR2 is FQNEAQ in the germline V gene (reference sequence). The length of the CDR3 is 12 residues. CDR3 region: CASNTGLDTQYF. The CDR3, as DNA: TGTGCCAGCAACACAGGGTTAGATACGCAGTATTTT. Full variable domain (missing parts from reference TRBV7-9 and TRBJ2-3): DTGVSQNPRHKITKRGQNVTFRCDPISEHNRLYWYRQTLGQGPEFLTYFQNEAQLEKSRLLSDRFSAERPKGSFSTLEIQRTEQGDSAMYLCASNTGLDTQYFGPGTRLTVL.

Ten or more counts support this clonotype. The gene calls are TRBV10-3 and TRBJ2-1, with D perhaps TRBD2 (6 bases). V lost 9 bases and J 1 base, leaving 13 bases between the germline ends. In germline, CDR1 is ENHRY, CDR2 SYGVKD. This CDR3 contains 14 residues. In nucleotides, the CDR3 is TGTGCCATGGGTTCCGGGGGATCCTACAATGAGCAGTTCTTC. The encoded protein is CAMGSGGSYNEQFF.

In its sample, this clonotype was seen a few times. The V call is TRBV9, the J call TRBJ2-2, with 7 nucleotides matching TRBD1. V shed 0 bases and J 7 bases; nucleotides not matched to a gene: 3. This CDR3 region has 14 residues. The germline V gene encodes CDR1 SGDLS and CDR2 YYNGEE. CDR3 coding DNA: TGTGCCAGCAGCGTAGGACAGGGAAACGGGGAGCTGTTTTTT. This translates into CASSVGQGNGELFF.

The rearrangement links TRBV5-4 to TRBJ2-1; TRBD2 is a possible D gene (6 bases). The CDR3 consists of 15 residues. Per the germline V gene, CDR1 is SGHNT and CDR2 is YYREEE (reference sequence). The germline V and J ends were trimmed by 4 bases and 4 bases, with 15 bases remaining between them. CDR3 region: CASSIGTGVYNEQFF. In DNA, the CDR3 is TGTGCCAGCAGCATCGGGACGGGGGTTTACAATGAGCAGTTCTTC.

The chain links TRBV5-1 to TRBJ1-1, with no clear D. Trimming cost V 0 bases and J 6 bases, with 15 bases left between them. The CDR3 is made up of 15 amino acids. The germline V gene encodes CDR1 SGHRS and CDR2 YFSETQ. The CDR3 here is CASSLGGNLAPEAFF. The CDR3 coding sequence is TGCGCCAGCAGCTTGGGTGGGAACCTGGCGCCTGAAGCTTTCTTT.

The chain has TRBV11-2 and TRBJ2-3, with TRBD2 matching 13 bases. The V and J ends lost 2 bases and 1 base, in that order; junction bases with no gene match: 3. The CDR3 extends over 17 amino acids. Germline V lookup: CDR1 SGHAT, CDR2 FQNNGV. DNA of the CDR3: TGTGCCAGCAGCTTAACTAGCGGGGGGGTGCGCACAGATACGCAGTATTTT. As protein: CASSLTSGGVRTDTQYF.

In its sample, this clonotype was seen many times. The chain carries TRBV4-2 and TRBJ1-6; 10 positions match TRBD1. The CDR3 length is 18 residues. The germline gives CDR1 LGHNA, CDR2 YNFKEQ. V trimming: 5 bases; J trimming: 0 bases; junction bases outside the gene matches: 7. Written as DNA, the CDR3 is TGTGCCAGCAGCAAAATAGACAGGGGGCACTCCTATAATTCACCCCTCCACTTT. The encoded protein is CASSKIDRGHSYNSPLHF.

The CDR3 nucleotides read TGTGCCAGCAGTTATGCCTACCGCTCCTATAATTCACCCCTCCACTTT. It yields the protein CASSYAYRSYNSPLHF. The chain has TRBV6-5 and TRBJ1-6; no reliable D call. Trimming shortened V by 3 bases and J by 0 bases, and 9 bases separated the two germline ends. The germline V gene has CDR1 MNHEY and CDR2 SVGAGI. This CDR3 has 16 residues.

This clonotype was seen ten or more times. The J gene is TRBJ2-1, the V gene TRBV12-3 or TRBV12-4, with TRBD1 identical over 9 bases. V lost 8 bases to trimming and J lost 2 bases; unmatched junction nucleotides: 7. CDR3 length: 15 amino acids. CDR3 nucleotides: TGTGCCAGCGCACATTGGGACAGGGCCTACAATGAGCAGTTCTTC. It encodes CASAHWDRAYNEQFF.

This clonotype was seen ten or more times. This chain uses TRBV12-3 or TRBV12-4 with TRBJ1-1, with D possibly being TRBD1 (6 bases). The length of the CDR3 is 14 residues. Trimming left V 4 bases short and J 1 base short, with 10 bases between. CDR3 DNA sequence: TGTGCCAGCAGTTGGGACACGGAGAACACTGAAGCTTTCTTT. Protein product: CASSWDTENTEAFF.

This clonotype occurred a few times. The chain joins TRBV7-9 to TRBJ1-4; perhaps TRBD1 as D (5 bases). Between the trimmed V and J ends, which lost 0 bases and 8 bases, there was a span of 10 bases. Germline-derived CDR1 and CDR2 are SEHNR and FQNEAQ (reference sequence). This CDR3 has 14 amino acids. The CDR3 bases are TGTGCCAGCAGCTTAGCCGGGGCGGCGGAAAAACTGTTTTTT. It yields the protein CASSLAGAAEKLFF.

The chain employs TRBV19 and TRBJ2-1; D ambiguous. V shed 10 bases and J shed 0 bases, with 19 bases lying between them. The CDR3 spans 16 residues. Germline CDR1 is LNHDA and CDR2 is SQIVND (reference sequence). CDR3 residues: CATIRSGDISYNEQFF. The DNA of the CDR3 is TGTGCCACTATCCGGAGTGGGGATATCTCCTACAATGAGCAGTTCTTC.

The chain joins TRBV29-1 to TRBJ1-1; D ambiguous. Trimming took 4 bases from V and 0 from J, leaving 12 bases between them. The CDR3 contains 14 residues. From germline, CDR1 is SQVTM and CDR2 ANQGSEA. The CDR3 DNA reads TGCAGCGTTGTCCGAAAGCTGATGAACACTGAAGCTTTCTTT. Translation: CSVVRKLMNTEAFF.

The sample holds a few counts of this clonotype. The chain couples TRBV5-1 to TRBJ2-3, with 9 bases aligning to TRBD2. CDR3 length: 16 residues. V lost 0 bases, J lost 4 bases, and 6 bases stayed unmatched. Germline V CDR1 and CDR2: SGHRS, YFSETQ. The CDR3 DNA reads TGCGCCAGCAGCTTGGAGGGTAGCGGGGGCTCAGATACGCAGTATTTT. It is translated as CASSLEGSGGSDTQYF.